Following are 2 T cell receptor beta chains from one sample sequenced in a study of T cell responses to AZD1222 COVID-19 vaccine. Clones were sequenced by immunoSEQ multiplex PCR, and TCRdb holds only the in-frame ones, with some missing. The sample gives some 150,000 clones, approximately 93% of which show up once; 0.9% is in the top ten. The sample in question was peripheral blood, obtained on day 0 of AZD1222 vaccination. All receptors derive from an adult in good health.

The V call is TRBV5-1, the J call TRBJ1-5, with 8 bases aligning to TRBD1. CDR3 length equals 14 residues. The germline V gene has CDR1 SGHRS and CDR2 YFSETQ. Unmatched junction bases numbered 1, after V lost 0 bases and J lost 5 bases. CDR3 DNA sequence: TGCGCCAGCAGCTTGGCGACAGGGGATCAGCCCCAGCATTTT. This gives the protein CASSLATGDQPQHF.

The chain uses TRBV20-1 and TRBJ1-1; D is undetermined. Per germline, CDR1 DFQATT and CDR2 SNEGSKA (reference sequence). Trimming took 3 bases from V and 1 from J, leaving 12 bases between them. This CDR3 spans 14 amino acids. The CDR3 nucleotides are TGCAGTGCTAGTAGCGGGAGTGGGAACACTGAAGCTTTCTTT. Translating it yields CSASSGSGNTEAFF.